The present T cell receptor beta chain was sequenced within a study of response to subunit inactivated influenza vaccine. TCRdb re-called the RT-PCR reads through MiXCR, storing one row per CDR3 protein. The table shows just under 250,000 distinct CDR3 sequences, with more than 10% occurring only once. This clonotype was seen many times. The CDR3 length is 17 residues. Germline lookup yields CDR1 SQVTM and CDR2 ANQGSEA. V shed 1 base, J shed 3 bases, and the junction held 11 bases outside the gene matches. Here the sequenced sample was non-naive T cells sorted from PBMCs, taken less than 15 days before vaccination. The TCR comes from a man over 45 who received an inactivated influenza vaccine. The rearrangement joins TRBV29-1 to TRBJ2-3; 9 bases map to TRBD2. The CDR3 DNA is TGCAGCGTTGAAGCAATCGGGCGGGGGGGCCGGACAGATACGCAGTATTTT. Residues: CSVEAIGRGGRTDTQYF.